The 14 T cell receptor beta chains given below trace back to one sample, sequenced in a study of T cells after yellow fever vaccination. Via MiXCR, TCRdb re-called the 5' RACE reads, giving one row per CDR3 protein. The data show about 370,000 distinct CDR3 sequences, with under 14% seen just once and less than 20% held by the top ten. The sequencing here drew on PBMCs, taken on the day of the first yellow fever vaccination. These receptors originate from a man aged 18 to 30 who received the YFV17D yellow fever vaccine.

The chain joins TRBV20-1 to TRBJ1-2, with 12 bases aligning to TRBD1. Trimming removed 0 bases from V and 7 bases from J; junction bases left unmatched: 12. The CDR3 loop spans 17 amino acids. Germline V gene lookup returns CDR1 DFQATT and CDR2 SNEGSKA (reference sequence). CDR3 nucleotide sequence: TGCAGTGCTAGAGATTATACCCGGGACAGGGGGCCCACTGGCTACACCTTC. Translating gives CSARDYTRDRGPTGYTF.

This clonotype was detected only a few times. This sequence joins TRBV6-1 and TRBJ2-1; TRBD1 agrees at 9 bases. The CDR3 contains 15 residues. Germline CDR1 reads MNHNS; CDR2 reads SASEGT. Germline trimming cut 5 bases from V and 5 bases from J; bases unmatched to any gene: 7. The CDR3 nucleotides read TGTGCCAGCAGTCCCCAACAGGGGGCCCACAATGAGCAGTTCTTC. Translated, it gives CASSPQQGAHNEQFF.

The V gene is TRBV4-1, the J gene TRBJ2-3, with unresolved D. The length of the CDR3 is 18 residues. CDR1 MGHRA and CDR2 YSYEKL come from the germline V gene. The V end was cut by 0 bases, the J end by 1 base, with 17 bases between. In DNA, the CDR3 is TGCGCCAGCAGCCAAGATCTGGGAACAATTGTCCGCACAGATACGCAGTATTTT. Protein: CASSQDLGTIVRTDTQYF.

This clonotype showed up many times. The rearrangement links TRBV7-9 to TRBJ1-1, with D perhaps matching TRBD1 (5 bases). With 6 bases removed from V and 6 bases from J, the gap between germline ends came to 11 bases. The CDR3 runs to 12 residues. The germline gives CDR1 SEHNR, CDR2 FQNEAQ (reference sequence). CDR3 sequence (DNA): TGTGCCAGCAGTTCTCAGGGTGCTGAAGCTTTCTTT. Amino acids: CASSSQGAEAFF.

This clonotype was detected only a few times. The gene calls are TRBV5-1 and TRBJ2-1; possibly TRBD2 for D (5 bases). Trimming took 0 bases from V and 8 from J, leaving 12 bases between them. CDR3 length: 14 amino acids. From germline, CDR1 is SGHRS and CDR2 YFSETQ. CDR3 amino acids: CASSLGETMDEQFF. In nucleotides, the CDR3 is TGCGCCAGCAGCTTGGGGGAGACTATGGATGAGCAGTTCTTC.

In its sample, this clonotype was seen many times. V usage is TRBV29-1 and J usage is TRBJ2-2, with D perhaps matching TRBD1 (6 bases). V was clipped by 4 bases and J by 3 bases, with 9 bases between them. The V gene's germline CDR1 is SQVTM and CDR2 ANQGSEA. This CDR3 has 13 amino acids. CDR3 nucleotides: TGCAGCGTTGCTAAGGGGGACACCGGGGAGCTGTTTTTT. It is translated as CSVAKGDTGELFF.

The chain recombines TRBV6-1 with TRBJ1-1; D is undetermined. Germline V CDR1 and CDR2: MNHNS, SASEGT. There are 11 residues in the CDR3. V was pared by 11 bases and J by 2 bases, with 9 bases between. The chain's CDR3 is CAHSGNTEAFF. The CDR3 bases are TGTGCCCACTCGGGTAACACTGAAGCTTTCTTT.

This clonotype was seen only a few times. The chain is built from TRBV20-1 and TRBJ2-3; 14 bases align to TRBD2. The CDR3 length is 16 residues. V dropped 8 bases and J dropped 1; count of bases not matched to a gene: 8. Germline-derived CDR1 and CDR2 are DFQATT and SNEGSKA (reference sequence). The CDR3 loop is CSCATSGGGRTDTQYF. DNA of the CDR3: TGCAGTTGTGCGACTAGCGGGGGGGGACGCACAGATACGCAGTATTTT.

This clonotype turned up a few times. The rearrangement uses TRBV7-9 and TRBJ1-1; 7 bases map to TRBD1. CDR1 and CDR2 from the germline V gene are SEHNR and FQNEAQ (reference sequence). The CDR3 has 13 amino acids. The junction had 5 bases not matched to a gene; V was cut back by 6 bases and J by 4 bases. CDR3 protein: CASSPTGLTEAFF. CDR3 coding DNA: TGTGCCAGCAGTCCGACAGGGCTCACTGAAGCTTTCTTT. Using reference TRBV7-9 and TRBJ1-1 for the parts outside the CDR3, the full variable domain is DTGVSQNPRHKITKRGQNVTFRCDPISEHNRLYWYRQTLGQGPEFLTYFQNEAQLEKSRLLSDRFSAERPKGSFSTLEIQRTEQGDSAMYLCASSPTGLTEAFFGQGTRLTVV.

This clonotype has at least ten counts. The chain links TRBV29-1 to TRBJ1-1, with 7 positions matching TRBD1. The CDR3 runs 13 residues. Germline V gene lookup returns CDR1 SQVTM and CDR2 ANQGSEA. V lost 3 bases to trimming and J lost 5 bases; unmatched junction nucleotides: 6. CDR3 in amino acids: CSVEEGARTEAFF. The CDR3 nucleotides are TGCAGCGTTGAGGAGGGGGCGCGGACTGAAGCTTTCTTT.

Many counts were recorded for this clonotype. The chain uses TRBV7-2 and TRBJ2-1, with D possibly TRBD2 on 5 matching bases. CDR3 size: 15 residues. The V end lost 5 bases, the J end lost 2 bases, and 13 bases lay between the germline ends. Germline V CDR1 and CDR2: SGHTA, FQGNSA. This CDR3 reads CASSPRADPYNEQFF. The CDR3 DNA reads TGTGCCAGCAGCCCTCGAGCGGACCCCTACAATGAGCAGTTCTTC. Drawing the rest from reference TRBV7-2 and TRBJ2-1, the complete variable domain is GAGVSQSPSNKVTEKGKDVELRCDPISGHTALYWYRQSLGQGLEFLIYFQGNSAPDKSGLPSDRFSAERTGGSVSTLTIQRTQQEDSAVYLCASSPRADPYNEQFFGPGTRLTVL.

This clonotype was counted ten times or more. The J gene is TRBJ1-2, the V gene TRBV5-1; the D is unclear. V lost 4 bases and J 3 bases, leaving 10 bases between the germline ends. The CDR3 is 13 residues long. Germline lookup yields CDR1 SGHRS and CDR2 YFSETQ. CDR3 coding DNA: TGCGCCAGCAGCGCGGGCTACGACTATGGCTACACCTTC. Translating gives CASSAGYDYGYTF.

This clonotype occurred a few times. The chain couples TRBV4-1 to TRBJ2-7; TRBD2 matches 11 bases. Losses at the gene ends were 0 bases for V and 4 bases for J; bases not matched to a gene: 2. CDR1 and CDR2 (germline): MGHRA, YSYEKL. The CDR3 covers 15 residues. The CDR3 coding sequence is TGCGCCAGCAGCCAAGAGCCTAGCGGGGGGTACGAGCAGTACGTC. Its protein product is CASSQEPSGGYEQYV.

This clonotype occurred a few times. The rearrangement joins TRBV5-1 to TRBJ2-3, with D perhaps assigned TRBD1 or TRBD2 (5 bases each). Deletions cut 0 bases from V and 0 bases from J, with 8 bases between. Germline CDR1 SGHRS, CDR2 YFSETQ. There are 15 residues in the CDR3. CDR3 amino acids: CASSLGDDSTDTQYF. In DNA, the CDR3 is TGCGCCAGCAGCTTGGGGGACGATAGCACAGATACGCAGTATTTT.